These 25 T cell receptor beta chains came from one sample sequenced in a study of blood T cell repertoires in COVID-19. Repertoires were generated with immunoSEQ multiplex PCR, while TCRdb's copy carries only in-frame clones and drops some. The repertoire consists of a few hundred thousand clones, with approximately 87% occurring once and the leading ten covering around 2%. The sample comprised PBMCs or T cells enriched from blood (not recorded which). These receptors were taken from a middle-aged man in a cohort exposed to, infected with or recovered from COVID-19 (not recorded which).

J is TRBJ2-3 and V is TRBV5-1, with D tentatively TRBD2 (7 bases). Looked up from germline, CDR1 is SGHRS and CDR2 is YFSETQ. Trimming stripped 8 bases from V and 0 bases from J, with 16 bases between. The CDR3 is made up of 15 amino acids. The CDR3 region is CARKTGAGSTDTQYF. In nucleotides, the CDR3 is TGCGCCAGAAAGACAGGAGCGGGGAGCACAGATACGCAGTATTTT.

This clone came up once. V and J are TRBV7-8 and TRBJ2-7, with D possibly TRBD2 on 5 matching bases. Germline V lookup: CDR1 SGHVS, CDR2 FQNEAQ. The CDR3 spans 14 residues. Trimming cost V 4 bases and J 0 bases, with 10 bases left between them. CDR3 sequence: CASSSARDSYEQYF. The DNA of the CDR3 is TGTGCCAGCAGCTCCGCACGGGACTCCTACGAGCAGTACTTC. Full variable domain (remainder filled in from reference TRBV7-8 and TRBJ2-7): GAGVSQSPRYKVAKRGQDVALRCDPISGHVSLFWYQQALGQGPEFLTYFQNEAQLDKSGLPSDRFFAERPEGSVSTLKIQRTQQEDSAVYLCASSSARDSYEQYFGPGTRLTVT.

This chain connects TRBV5-1 to TRBJ2-2; D possibly corresponds to TRBD1 (6 bases). V lost 2 bases and J lost 7, with 9 bases in between. The germline V gene encodes CDR1 SGHRS and CDR2 YFSETQ. The CDR3 consists of 13 residues. The CDR3 here is CASSFADSGELFF. CDR3 in DNA: TGCGCCAGCAGCTTCGCGGACAGCGGGGAGCTGTTTTTT.

The CDR3 protein is CASSVLRGLAKNIQYF. CDR3 nucleotide sequence: TGTGCCAGCAGTGTTTTACGGGGGTTAGCCAAAAACATTCAGTACTTC. V gene TRBV6-1 combines with J gene TRBJ2-4; maybe TRBD2 (6 bases). Germline lookup yields CDR1 MNHNS and CDR2 SASEGT. The CDR3 loop spans 16 amino acids. V gave up 4 bases and J gave up 0 bases, with 13 bases separating them.

The J gene is TRBJ2-1, the V gene TRBV7-3, with 10 bases lining up with TRBD2. Losses at the gene ends were 3 bases for V and 4 bases for J; bases not matched to a gene: 18. This CDR3 is built from 20 residues. Looked up from germline, CDR1 is SGHTA and CDR2 is FQGTGA. CDR3 bases: TGTGCCAGCAGCTTTTCCGGCCTAGCGGGAGAACTCCAAGGATACAATGAGCAGTTCTTC. It codes for CASSFSGLAGELQGYNEQFF. The full variable domain, in which reference TRBV7-3 and TRBJ2-1 provide the parts outside the CDR3, is GAGVSQTPSNKVTEKGKYVELRCDPISGHTALYWYRQSLGQGPEFLIYFQGTGAADDSGLPNDRFFAVRPEGSVSTLKIQRTERGDSAVYLCASSFSGLAGELQGYNEQFFGPGTRLTVL.

V and J are TRBV10-1 and TRBJ1-5; TRBD1 aligns across 7 bases. The V gene's germline CDR1 is WNHNN and CDR2 SYGVQD (reference sequence). This CDR3 contains 16 residues. The junction had 10 bases not matched to a gene; V was cut back by 5 bases and J by 3 bases. For the CDR3, the DNA is TGCGCCAGCAGTAAGATATTGGGACAGTACAATCAGCCCCAGCATTTT. It translates to CASSKILGQYNQPQHF.

This chain connects TRBV18 to TRBJ1-6; TRBD1 matches at 7 bases. V was pared by 3 bases and J by 8 bases, with 7 bases of the junction left unmatched. This CDR3 is 15 amino acids long. Germline V CDR1 and CDR2: KGHSH, LQKENI. The CDR3 DNA sequence: TGTGCCAGCTCACCGGCTCAGGGGGGAGATTCACCCCTCCACTTT. It translates to CASSPAQGGDSPLHF.

The chain uses TRBV6-5 and TRBJ2-4, with a possible D match to TRBD1 (6 bases). The CDR3 extends over 15 amino acids. Trimming removed 5 bases at V and 0 bases at J, with 11 bases between. Germline CDR1 is MNHEY and CDR2 is SVGAGI. In DNA, the CDR3 is TGTGCCAGCAGTAACCGGACAGTAGCCAAAAACATTCAGTACTTC. Its translation: CASSNRTVAKNIQYF.

In this sample, this clone turned up once. J is TRBJ2-3 and V is TRBV25-1, with 7 bases aligning to TRBD1. With V trimmed by 4 bases and J by 1 base, 8 bases remained unmatched. Germline V gene lookup returns CDR1 MGHDK and CDR2 SYGVNS. This CDR3 spans 16 amino acids. The CDR3: CASSVLRDRGTDTQYF. The CDR3, as DNA: TGTGCCAGCAGTGTGCTCCGGGACAGAGGCACAGATACGCAGTATTTT.

This clone has more than one count but fewer than ten. This rearrangement joins TRBV5-1 to TRBJ2-7; 9 nucleotides match TRBD1. Per germline, CDR1 SGHRS and CDR2 YFSETQ. With V trimmed by 1 base and J by 7 bases, 6 bases remained unmatched. The CDR3 is made up of 14 amino acids. This chain's CDR3 is CASSLFADRGEQYF. The CDR3 DNA follows: TGCGCCAGCAGCTTGTTTGCAGACAGGGGGGAGCAGTACTTC.

The chain couples TRBV27 to TRBJ2-1, with TRBD2 matching 13 bases. With 3 bases clipped from V and 3 bases from J, the junction kept 14 bases outside the gene matches. The CDR3 has 20 amino acids. Germline loops: CDR1 MNHEY, CDR2 SMNVEV (reference sequence). CDR3 coding DNA: TGTGCCAGCAGTTTCAAGGGGGGGACTAGCGGGATAATGAACTACAATGAGCAGTTCTTC. Its translation: CASSFKGGTSGIMNYNEQFF.

This chain joins TRBV2 and TRBJ2-7; 11 bases agree with TRBD2. The CDR3 contains 15 residues. Trimming took 5 bases from V and 5 from J; bases not matched to a gene: 8. Germline V CDR1 and CDR2: SNHLY, FYNNEI. The CDR3 bases are TGTGCCAGCAGTACCTCGACTAGCGGGATCGACGAGCAGTACTTC. It codes for CASSTSTSGIDEQYF.

This sequence joins TRBV6-4 and TRBJ2-7; TRBD2 matches 13 bases. Germline CDR1 is MRHNA and CDR2 is SNTAGT. With 5 bases clipped from V and 0 bases from J, the junction kept 4 bases outside the gene matches. This CDR3 is built from 16 residues. The chain's CDR3 is CASSLWTSGSSYEQYF. CDR3 DNA: TGTGCCAGCAGTCTATGGACTAGCGGGAGCTCCTACGAGCAGTACTTC.

Concerning this clone: This sample includes further DNA sequences coding for the same CDR3. V and J are TRBV28 and TRBJ2-7; D not resolved. CDR1 is MDHEN, CDR2 SYDVKM, per germline. With 3 bases removed from V and 6 bases from J, the gap between germline ends came to 6 bases. The CDR3 spans 11 residues. The CDR3: CASSLSREQYF. As DNA, the CDR3 is TGTGCCAGCAGTTTGTCGCGCGAGCAGTACTTC.

The chain links TRBV2 to TRBJ1-4, with TRBD1 identical over 7 bases. Germline V CDR1 and CDR2: SNHLY, FYNNEI. V was pared by 6 bases and J by 0 bases, with 10 bases of the junction left unmatched. CDR3 length: 17 amino acids. The CDR3 nucleotides read TGTGCCAGCAGGGCAACAGGGGTCCGAGCAACTAATGAAAAACTGTTTTTT. Protein: CASRATGVRATNEKLFF.

Note on this clone: At the DNA level, this CDR3 is encoded by other sequences in the same sample as well. The chain couples TRBV6-5 to TRBJ2-7, with TRBD2 matching 13 bases. Germline V lookup: CDR1 MNHEY, CDR2 SVGAGI. V lost 6 bases, J lost 4 bases, and 3 bases stayed unmatched. The CDR3 loop spans 14 amino acids. CDR3 coding DNA: TGTGCCAGCAGCGGACTAGCGGGAGTGTACGAGCAGTACTTC. It yields the protein CASSGLAGVYEQYF.

A few counts support this clone. V and J are TRBV19 and TRBJ2-7; 11 positions agree with TRBD2. The V segment lost 1 base and the J segment 3 bases; nucleotides outside the gene matches: 8. Germline CDR1 LNHDA, CDR2 SQIVND (reference sequence). This CDR3 region has 17 residues. CDR3 DNA: TGTGCCAGTAGTATAGCGGCGAGAGGGACTAGCGGCTACGAGCAGTACTTC. Translation: CASSIAARGTSGYEQYF.

The genes are TRBV6-6 and TRBJ2-1, with 13 nucleotides matching TRBD2. This CDR3 region has 17 residues. From germline, CDR1 is MNHNY and CDR2 SVGAGI (reference sequence). V lost 5 bases, J lost 9 bases, and 13 bases stayed unmatched. The CDR3 is CASSPPALAGGPGEQFF. DNA for the CDR3: TGTGCCAGCAGTCCCCCAGCACTAGCGGGAGGGCCGGGTGAGCAGTTCTTC.

This chain uses TRBV24-1 with TRBJ2-7, with D unresolved. The CDR3 is made up of 12 amino acids. In germline, CDR1 is KGHDR, CDR2 SFDVKD. V dropped 0 bases and J dropped 6 bases, with 5 bases sitting between them. The CDR3 here is CATSDLGREQYF. CDR3 coding DNA: TGTGCCACCAGTGATTTGGGGCGCGAGCAGTACTTC.

The CDR3 bases are TGTGCCAGCAGCTTGACAGAAAACACTGAAGCTTTCTTT. This encodes CASSLTENTEAFF. This sequence joins TRBV7-7 and TRBJ1-1; tentatively, D is TRBD1 (5 bases). Trimming took off 3 bases at V and 2 bases at J, with 7 bases between the two ends. This CDR3 region has 13 residues. CDR1 and CDR2 from the germline V gene are SSHAT and FNYEAQ (reference sequence).

The DNA of the CDR3 is TGTGCCAGCAGCTCACAGGGAACGCATCAGCCCCAGCATTTT. Its translation is CASSSQGTHQPQHF. This chain uses TRBV7-8 with TRBJ1-5, with D perhaps TRBD1 (6 bases). The CDR3 runs to 14 residues. Germline CDR1 is SGHVS and CDR2 is FQNEAQ. Trimming took off 4 bases at V and 5 bases at J, with 12 bases between the two ends.

The chain recombines TRBV11-2 with TRBJ2-5, with TRBD1 matching 10 bases. The CDR3 is made up of 18 amino acids. Germline-derived CDR1 and CDR2 are SGHAT and FQNNGV. The V and J ends lost 1 base and 2 bases, in that order; junction bases with no gene match: 10. Written as DNA, the CDR3 is TGTGCCAGCAGCTTAGGGGGAACGACAGGGGGCTGGCAAGAGACCCAGTACTTC. Amino acid sequence: CASSLGGTTGGWQETQYF.

The V and J genes are TRBV4-2 and TRBJ2-2; 8 bases match TRBD2. CDR1 LGHNA and CDR2 YNFKEQ come from the germline V gene. The CDR3 totals 20 residues. The J segment lost 4 bases and the V segment lost 0 bases, leaving 16 bases of the junction unmatched. Here the CDR3 DNA reads TGTGCCAGCAGCCAAGATTACGCGGGAGGATTCGGTTGGGGCACCGGGGAGCTGTTTTTT. Protein product: CASSQDYAGGFGWGTGELFF.

V is TRBV28 and J is TRBJ2-7, with TRBD2 identical over 9 bases. This CDR3 comprises 15 residues. Germline CDR1 is MDHEN and CDR2 is SYDVKM. J gave up 3 bases and V 7 bases, and 10 bases lay outside the gene matches. As DNA, the CDR3 is TGTGCCAGCACCCGCGGCGGACTAGCGAACTACGAGCAGTACTTC. Residues: CASTRGGLANYEQYF.

The chain joins TRBV5-1 to TRBJ2-1; 7 nucleotides line up with TRBD2. The junction had 4 bases not matched to a gene; V was cut back by 2 bases and J by 2 bases. From germline, CDR1 is SGHRS and CDR2 YFSETQ. This CDR3 contains 15 residues. The CDR3 region is CASSLDLAAYNEQFF. As DNA, the CDR3 is TGCGCCAGCAGCTTAGATCTAGCGGCCTACAATGAGCAGTTCTTC.